One and the same sample provided the 25 T cell receptor beta chains below, sequenced in a study of shared clonotypes between healthy human individuals. The repertoire was sequenced with immunoSEQ multiplex PCR; TCRdb's copy has only in-frame clones and lacks some. Of about 450,000 clones in the sample, about 76% were seen once. Sequencing was done on a sample of PBMCs. The receptors stem from a woman aged 40-49 years in good health. Some clones in this sample may be carry-over from other donors' samples.

The rearrangement joins TRBV30 to TRBJ2-5; the D gene is possibly TRBD2 (7 bases). Germline V gene lookup returns CDR1 GTSNPN and CDR2 SVGIG (reference sequence). Trimming pared 5 bases from V and 6 bases from J, leaving 13 bases between. The CDR3 loop spans 12 amino acids. The CDR3, as DNA: TGTGCCTGGGAGGGGGGGAGCAAGACCCAGTACTTC. Translated: CAWEGGSKTQYF.

As concerns this clone: This same CDR3 is encoded by further DNA sequences in the sample. V gene TRBV30 combines with J gene TRBJ2-2; D ambiguous. V was shortened by 5 bases and J by 0 bases, with 13 bases between the two germline ends. Looked up from germline, CDR1 is GTSNPN and CDR2 is SVGIG (reference sequence). CDR3 length: 15 amino acids. In nucleotides, the CDR3 is TGTGCCTGGGGGTTGGGCGGCTCGAACACCGGGGAGCTGTTTTTT. This gives the protein CAWGLGGSNTGELFF.

The J gene is TRBJ2-7, the V gene TRBV6-6; D possibly corresponds to TRBD2 (5 bases). Germline V gene data show CDR1 as MNHNY and CDR2 as SVGAGI (reference sequence). The CDR3 totals 14 residues. Trimming left V 7 bases short and J 2 bases short, with 15 bases between. CDR3 DNA: TGTGCCAGCACCTACGAGGGCACTACCTACGAGCAGTACTTC. As protein: CASTYEGTTYEQYF.

V gene TRBV9 combines with J gene TRBJ2-1; tentative D call: TRBD2 (5 bases). The CDR3 extends over 13 amino acids. Germline V gene lookup returns CDR1 SGDLS and CDR2 YYNGEE. Trimming shortened V by 4 bases and J by 3 bases, and 8 bases separated the two germline ends. The CDR3 spells CASSPRDYNEQFF. In DNA form, the CDR3 reads TGTGCCAGCAGCCCCCGGGACTACAATGAGCAGTTCTTC.

The CDR3 bases are TGTGCCAGCTCACGAGTCGCGGGAGGGTCCCCAGATACGCAGTATTTT. This codes for CASSRVAGGSPDTQYF. The chain couples TRBV18 to TRBJ2-3; 9 positions agree with TRBD2. The ends lost 4 bases at V and 4 bases at J; junction bases unmatched: 9. The CDR3 is made up of 16 amino acids. The germline V gene encodes CDR1 KGHSH and CDR2 LQKENI.

The rearrangement links TRBV7-8 to TRBJ2-1; TRBD2 might be the D (6 bases). The germline V gene has CDR1 SGHVS and CDR2 FQNEAQ. V gave up 4 bases and J gave up 7 bases, with 17 bases separating them. CDR3 size: 15 residues. The CDR3 nucleotides read TGTGCCAGCAGCTACGAGGGCGGGATCTATAATGAGCAGTTCTTC. Translating gives CASSYEGGIYNEQFF.

This clone appeared a single time. The chain carries TRBV28 and TRBJ2-7, with 10 bases aligning to TRBD2. Germline V CDR1 and CDR2: MDHEN, SYDVKM. The CDR3 is made up of 13 amino acids. V was pared by 11 bases and J by 2 bases, with 6 bases of the junction left unmatched. The CDR3 loop reads CAGQSGRAYEQYF. In DNA, the CDR3 is TGTGCCGGGCAAAGCGGGAGGGCCTACGAGCAGTACTTC.

This clone occurred many times. V gene TRBV5-4 combines with J gene TRBJ2-1; 12 bases line up with TRBD2. J was trimmed by 3 bases and V by 4 bases; bases with no gene match: 5. Germline V gene data show CDR1 as SGHNT and CDR2 as YYREEE (reference sequence). The CDR3 loop spans 16 amino acids. The CDR3 is CASSLSTSGSYNEQFF. The CDR3 nucleotides are TGTGCCAGCAGCCTCTCGACTAGCGGGAGCTACAATGAGCAGTTCTTC.

This clone was found a few times. The rearrangement links TRBV29-1 to TRBJ1-1; TRBD1 aligns across 11 bases. Losses at the gene ends were 7 bases for V and 4 bases for J; bases not matched to a gene: 8. The germline V gene encodes CDR1 SQVTM and CDR2 ANQGSEA. The CDR3 extends over 14 amino acids. CDR3 DNA sequence: TGCAGCGGCCACCTTGGGACAGGGGGCACTGAAGCTTTCTTT. Translating it yields CSGHLGTGGTEAFF.

The chain uses TRBV5-1 and TRBJ2-7; D uncertain. With 0 bases removed from V and 0 bases from J, the gap between germline ends came to 13 bases. This CDR3 contains 16 residues. CDR1 is SGHRS, CDR2 YFSETQ, per germline. The CDR3 sequence: CASSLAVPASSYEQYF. The CDR3, as DNA: TGCGCCAGCAGCTTGGCCGTACCGGCGAGCTCCTACGAGCAGTACTTC. Supplemented by reference TRBV5-1 and TRBJ2-7, the full variable domain reads KAGVTQTPRYLIKTRGQQVTLSCSPISGHRSVSWYQQTPGQGLQFLFEYFSETQRNKGNFPGRFSGRQFSNSRSEMNVSTLELGDSALYLCASSLAVPASSYEQYFGPGTRLTVT.

V is TRBV19 and J is TRBJ2-7, with unresolved D. V lost 0 bases and J 0 bases, leaving 3 bases between the germline ends. The germline V gene has CDR1 LNHDA and CDR2 SQIVND (reference sequence). This CDR3 has 13 amino acids. The CDR3 is CASSIDTSYEQYF. CDR3 coding DNA: TGTGCCAGTAGTATAGACACCTCCTACGAGCAGTACTTC.

This clone was seen a handful of times. This chain joins TRBV10-3 and TRBJ1-1; no clear D gene. The germline V gene encodes CDR1 ENHRY and CDR2 SYGVKD. V was shortened by 4 bases and J by 1 base, with 4 bases between the two germline ends. This CDR3 is built from 12 residues. CDR3 in amino acids: CAISGSNTEAFF. Here the CDR3 DNA reads TGTGCCATCAGTGGCTCGAACACTGAAGCTTTCTTT.

Only one count was recorded for this clone. The chain couples TRBV5-1 to TRBJ2-5; a weak D match, TRBD2 (6 bases). CDR3 length: 15 amino acids. The germline CDR1 and CDR2 sequences are SGHRS and YFSETQ. V shed 0 bases and J shed 5 bases, with 14 bases lying between them. Here the CDR3 DNA reads TGCGCCAGCAGCTTGGGCCCGGGAGTCGGGGAGACCCAGTACTTC. Residues: CASSLGPGVGETQYF.

The chain uses TRBV4-1 and TRBJ1-2, with D possibly TRBD1 on 6 matching bases. With 0 bases removed from V and 4 bases from J, the gap between germline ends came to 12 bases. The CDR3 length is 15 residues. Germline CDR1 reads MGHRA; CDR2 reads YSYEKL. CDR3 protein: CASSQDSGTRYGYTF. DNA for the CDR3: TGCGCCAGCAGCCAAGACTCCGGGACACGCTATGGCTACACCTTC.

V and J are TRBV5-5 and TRBJ1-4; possibly TRBD1 for D (6 bases). This CDR3 region has 14 residues. CDR1 is SGHKS, CDR2 YYEKEE, per germline (reference sequence). Trimming shortened V by 1 base and J by 7 bases, and 11 bases separated the two germline ends. The CDR3 is CASSLQLGGEKLFF. Written as DNA, the CDR3 is TGTGCCAGCAGCTTGCAACTAGGGGGTGAAAAACTGTTTTTT.

The V call is TRBV28, the J call TRBJ1-1; D unclear. Trimming removed 6 bases at V and 1 base at J, with 9 bases between. Germline values: CDR1 MDHEN, CDR2 SYDVKM. The CDR3 contains 13 residues. CDR3 DNA: TGTGCCAGCAGAACTGTGAAGAACACTGAAGCTTTCTTT. Protein: CASRTVKNTEAFF. The complete variable domain, with remaining parts taken from reference TRBV28 and TRBJ1-1, reads DVKVTQSSRYLVKRTGEKVFLECVQDMDHENMFWYRQDPGLGLRLIYFSYDVKMKEKGDIPEGYSVSREKKERFSLILESASTNQTSMYLCASRTVKNTEAFFGQGTRLTVV.

The chain recombines TRBV7-8 with TRBJ2-5, with 12 bases identical to TRBD2. This CDR3 has 16 amino acids. V lost 10 bases to trimming and J lost 0 bases; unmatched junction nucleotides: 9. Germline V CDR1 and CDR2: SGHVS, FQNEAQ. CDR3 residues: CAIVRWTSGNQETQYF. CDR3 nucleotides: TGTGCCATAGTGAGGTGGACTAGCGGGAACCAAGAGACCCAGTACTTC.

The genes are TRBV7-6 and TRBJ1-2; TRBD1 might be the D (6 bases). V lost 2 bases to trimming and J lost 4 bases, with 11 bases between them. Germline V lookup: CDR1 SGHVS, CDR2 FNYEAQ. This CDR3 is built from 14 residues. This chain's CDR3 is CASSLSQGGYGYTF. The DNA of the CDR3 is TGTGCCAGCAGCTTATCACAGGGAGGCTATGGCTACACCTTC.

The V and J genes are TRBV27 and TRBJ2-7; no clear D gene. This CDR3 contains 14 residues. Trimming cost V 4 bases and J 1 base, with 11 bases left between them. Looked up from germline, CDR1 is MNHEY and CDR2 is SMNVEV (reference sequence). CDR3 nucleotides: TGTGCCAGCAGTTCCCCACGTAGGTCCTACGAGCAGTACTTC. Its protein product is CASSSPRRSYEQYF.

The CDR3 reads CATLDRPYGTIYF. CDR3 nucleotide sequence: TGTGCCACCCTTGACAGGCCGTACGGCACCATATATTTT. The rearrangement joins TRBV10-3 to TRBJ1-3; tentatively, D is TRBD1 (6 bases). The germline V gene encodes CDR1 ENHRY and CDR2 SYGVKD. This CDR3 contains 13 residues. The ends were cut back, 10 bases at V and 9 bases at J, with 19 bases in the middle.

Regarding this clone: This sample also contains other DNA sequences that code for the same CDR3. The chain uses TRBV5-4 and TRBJ2-5; D possibly corresponds to TRBD2 (6 bases). Looked up from germline, CDR1 is SGHNT and CDR2 is YYREEE (reference sequence). The CDR3 is made up of 13 amino acids. Trimming took 2 bases from V and 3 from J, leaving 8 bases between them. The DNA of the CDR3 is TGTGCCAGCAGCTTTCGCGGGGAAGAGACCCAGTACTTC. It codes for CASSFRGEETQYF.

This clone was seen a few times. The chain links TRBV19 to TRBJ1-2; 11 bases map to TRBD1. V was clipped by 4 bases and J by 7 bases; unmatched bases: 5. The CDR3 length is 14 residues. Germline lookup yields CDR1 LNHDA and CDR2 SQIVND (reference sequence). CDR3: CASSTGTGGFGYTF. The CDR3 DNA sequence: TGTGCCAGTAGTACCGGGACAGGGGGATTTGGCTACACCTTC.

The V gene is TRBV5-1, the J gene TRBJ2-2; 7 positions match TRBD1. V shed 6 bases, J shed 2 bases, and the junction held 4 bases outside the gene matches. CDR1 SGHRS and CDR2 YFSETQ come from the germline V gene. This CDR3 contains 14 residues. CDR3 in DNA: TGCGCCAGCAATCGGGACAGCAACACCGGGGAGCTGTTTTTT. This codes for CASNRDSNTGELFF.

J is TRBJ2-5 and V is TRBV29-1; no firm D call. Trimming took 3 bases from V and 4 from J, leaving 9 bases between them. Germline V lookup: CDR1 SQVTM, CDR2 ANQGSEA. The CDR3 runs to 12 residues. CDR3 DNA sequence: TGCAGCGTTGATTCCTGGGGAGAGACCCAGTACTTC. Translating gives CSVDSWGETQYF. Full variable domain (rest looked up from reference TRBV29-1 and TRBJ2-5): SAVISQKPSRDICQRGTSLTIQCQVDSQVTMMFWYRQQPGQSLTLIATANQGSEATYESGFVIDKFPISRPNLTFSTLTVSNMSPEDSSIYLCSVDSWGETQYFGPGTRLLVL.

V and J are TRBV5-4 and TRBJ1-2; D is possibly TRBD1 (5 bases). CDR3 length: 16 residues. Germline V lookup: CDR1 SGHNT, CDR2 YYREEE (reference sequence). Trimming left V 2 bases short and J 5 bases short, with 19 bases between. The CDR3 sequence is CASSFDTGPIGYGYTF. The CDR3 DNA is TGTGCCAGCAGCTTCGATACAGGACCCATAGGGTATGGCTACACCTTC. Combining the CDR3 with reference TRBV5-4 and TRBJ1-2 gives the whole variable domain ETGVTQSPTHLIKTRGQQVTLRCSSQSGHNTVSWYQQALGQGPQFIFQYYREEENGRGNFPPRFSGLQFPNYSSELNVNALELDDSALYLCASSFDTGPIGYGYTFGSGTRLTVV.